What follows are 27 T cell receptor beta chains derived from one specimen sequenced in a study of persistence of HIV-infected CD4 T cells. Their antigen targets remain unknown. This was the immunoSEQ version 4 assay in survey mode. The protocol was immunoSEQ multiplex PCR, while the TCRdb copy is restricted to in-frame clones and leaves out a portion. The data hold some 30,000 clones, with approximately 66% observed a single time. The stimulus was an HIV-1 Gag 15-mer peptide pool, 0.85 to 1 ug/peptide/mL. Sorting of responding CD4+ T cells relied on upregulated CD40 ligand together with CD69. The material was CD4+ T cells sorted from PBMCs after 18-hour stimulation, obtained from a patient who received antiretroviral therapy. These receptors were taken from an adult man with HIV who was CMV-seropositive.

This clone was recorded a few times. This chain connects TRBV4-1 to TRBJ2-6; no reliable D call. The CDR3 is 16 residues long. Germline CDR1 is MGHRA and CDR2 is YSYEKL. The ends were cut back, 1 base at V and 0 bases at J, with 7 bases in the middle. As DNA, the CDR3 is TGCGCCAGCAGCCAAGCTGGCCACTCTGGGGCCAACGTCCTGACTTTC. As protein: CASSQAGHSGANVLTF.

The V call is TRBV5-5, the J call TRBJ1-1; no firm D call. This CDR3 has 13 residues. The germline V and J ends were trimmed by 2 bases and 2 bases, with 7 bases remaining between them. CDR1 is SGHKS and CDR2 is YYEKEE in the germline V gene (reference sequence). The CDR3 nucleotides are TGTGCCAGCAGCTTCTCTTCAAACACTGAAGCTTTCTTT. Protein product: CASSFSSNTEAFF.

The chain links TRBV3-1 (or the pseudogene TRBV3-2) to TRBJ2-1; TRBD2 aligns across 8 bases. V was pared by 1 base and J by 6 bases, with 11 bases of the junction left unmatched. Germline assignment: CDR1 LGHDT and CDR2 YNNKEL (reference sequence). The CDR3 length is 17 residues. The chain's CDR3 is CASSQVLGGGWGNEQFF. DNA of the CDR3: TGTGCCAGCAGCCAAGTCCTCGGCGGGGGGTGGGGCAATGAGCAGTTCTTC.

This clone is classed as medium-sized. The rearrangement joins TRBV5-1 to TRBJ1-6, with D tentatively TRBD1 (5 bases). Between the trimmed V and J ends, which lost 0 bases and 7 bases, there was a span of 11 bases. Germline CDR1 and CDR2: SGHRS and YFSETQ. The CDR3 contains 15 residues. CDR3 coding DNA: TGCGCCAGCAGCTTGGCCCAGGGTGGGAATTCACCCCTCCACTTT. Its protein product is CASSLAQGGNSPLHF.

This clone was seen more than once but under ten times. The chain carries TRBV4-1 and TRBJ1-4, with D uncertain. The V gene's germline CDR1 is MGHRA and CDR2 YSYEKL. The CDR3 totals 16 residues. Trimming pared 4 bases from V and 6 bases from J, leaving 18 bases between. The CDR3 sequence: CASSPSERARDEKLFF. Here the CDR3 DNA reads TGCGCCAGCAGCCCGTCCGAACGGGCAAGGGATGAAAAACTGTTTTTT.

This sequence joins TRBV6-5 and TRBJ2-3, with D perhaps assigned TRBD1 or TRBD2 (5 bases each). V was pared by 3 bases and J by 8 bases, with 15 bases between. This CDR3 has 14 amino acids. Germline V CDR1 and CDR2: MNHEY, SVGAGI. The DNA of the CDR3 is TGTGCCAGCAGTTATTTTGAGGGGCGCGGTACGCAGTATTTT. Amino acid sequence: CASSYFEGRGTQYF.

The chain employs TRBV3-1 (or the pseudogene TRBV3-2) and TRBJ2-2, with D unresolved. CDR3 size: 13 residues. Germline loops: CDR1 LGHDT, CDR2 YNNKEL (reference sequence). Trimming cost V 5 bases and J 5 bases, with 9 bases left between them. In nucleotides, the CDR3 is TGTGCCAGCAGCGATTGGGGAACCGGGGAGCTGTTTTTT. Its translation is CASSDWGTGELFF.

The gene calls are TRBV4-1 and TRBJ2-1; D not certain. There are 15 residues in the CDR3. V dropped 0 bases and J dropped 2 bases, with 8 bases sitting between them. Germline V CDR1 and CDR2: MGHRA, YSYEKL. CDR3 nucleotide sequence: TGCGCCAGCAGCCAAGAGGGGTTGCCCTACAATGAGCAGTTCTTC. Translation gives CASSQEGLPYNEQFF.

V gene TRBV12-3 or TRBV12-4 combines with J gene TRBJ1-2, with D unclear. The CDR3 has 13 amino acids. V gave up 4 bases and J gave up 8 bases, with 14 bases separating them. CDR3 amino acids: CASSSYGVGGYTF. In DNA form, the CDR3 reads TGTGCCAGCAGTTCTTACGGGGTCGGAGGCTACACCTTC.

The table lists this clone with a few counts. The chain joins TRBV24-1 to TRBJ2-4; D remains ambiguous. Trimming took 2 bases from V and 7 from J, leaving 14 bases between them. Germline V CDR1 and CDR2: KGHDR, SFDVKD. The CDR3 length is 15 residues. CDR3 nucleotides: TGTGCCACCAGTGATTCCTCTCTCCCCGGGAACATTCAGTACTTC. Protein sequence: CATSDSSLPGNIQYF.

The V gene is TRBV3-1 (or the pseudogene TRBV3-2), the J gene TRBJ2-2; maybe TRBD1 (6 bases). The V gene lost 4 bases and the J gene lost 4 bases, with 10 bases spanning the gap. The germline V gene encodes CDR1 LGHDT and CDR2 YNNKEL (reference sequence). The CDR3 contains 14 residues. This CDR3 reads CASSLAGATGELFF. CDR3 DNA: TGTGCCAGCAGCCTAGCAGGGGCCACCGGGGAGCTGTTTTTT.

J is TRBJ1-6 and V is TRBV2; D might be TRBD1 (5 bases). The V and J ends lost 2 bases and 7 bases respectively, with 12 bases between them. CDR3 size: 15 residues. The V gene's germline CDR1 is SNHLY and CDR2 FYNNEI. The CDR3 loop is CASSEWGRDNSPLHF. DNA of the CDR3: TGTGCCAGCAGTGAATGGGGCAGGGACAATTCACCCCTCCACTTT.

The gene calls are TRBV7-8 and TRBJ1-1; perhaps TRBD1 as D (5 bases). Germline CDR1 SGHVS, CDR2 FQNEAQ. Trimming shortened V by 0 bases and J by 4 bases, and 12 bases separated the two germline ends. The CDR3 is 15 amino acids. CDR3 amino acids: CASSLAQGLSTEAFF. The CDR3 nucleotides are TGTGCCAGCAGCTTAGCGCAGGGCTTGAGCACTGAAGCTTTCTTT.

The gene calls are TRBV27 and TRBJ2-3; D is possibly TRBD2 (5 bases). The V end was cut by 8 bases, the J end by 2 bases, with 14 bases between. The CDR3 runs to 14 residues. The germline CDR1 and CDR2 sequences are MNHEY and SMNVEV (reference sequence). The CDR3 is CASSEGRSTDTQYF. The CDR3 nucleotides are TGTGCCAGCTCCGAAGGGAGATCCACAGATACGCAGTATTTT.

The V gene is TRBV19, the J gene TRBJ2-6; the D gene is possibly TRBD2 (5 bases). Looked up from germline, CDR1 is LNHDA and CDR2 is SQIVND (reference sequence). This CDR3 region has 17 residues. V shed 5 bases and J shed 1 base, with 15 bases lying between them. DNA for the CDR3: TGTGCCAGTAGTTCTCCGGGAAATCCTTCTGGGGCCAACGTCCTGACTTTC. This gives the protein CASSSPGNPSGANVLTF.

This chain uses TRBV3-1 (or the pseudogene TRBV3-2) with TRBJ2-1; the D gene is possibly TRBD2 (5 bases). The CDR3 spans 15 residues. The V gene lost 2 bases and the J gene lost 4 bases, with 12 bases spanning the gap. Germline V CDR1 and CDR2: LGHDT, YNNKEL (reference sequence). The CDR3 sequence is CASSQQTDYYNEQFF. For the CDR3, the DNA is TGTGCCAGCAGCCAACAAACCGACTATTACAATGAGCAGTTCTTC.

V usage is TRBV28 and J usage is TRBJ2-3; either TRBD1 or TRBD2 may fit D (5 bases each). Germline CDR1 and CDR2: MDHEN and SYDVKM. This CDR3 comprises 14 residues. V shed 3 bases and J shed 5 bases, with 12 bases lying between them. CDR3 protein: CASSFFTRGDTQYF. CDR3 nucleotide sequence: TGTGCCAGCAGTTTCTTCACGAGGGGAGATACGCAGTATTTT.

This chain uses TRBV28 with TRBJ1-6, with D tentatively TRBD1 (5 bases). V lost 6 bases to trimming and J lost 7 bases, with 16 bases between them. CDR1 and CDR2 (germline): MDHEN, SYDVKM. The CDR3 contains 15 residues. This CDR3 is CASRPGTTKNSPLHF. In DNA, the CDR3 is TGTGCCAGCAGGCCCGGGACGACGAAGAATTCACCCCTCCACTTT.

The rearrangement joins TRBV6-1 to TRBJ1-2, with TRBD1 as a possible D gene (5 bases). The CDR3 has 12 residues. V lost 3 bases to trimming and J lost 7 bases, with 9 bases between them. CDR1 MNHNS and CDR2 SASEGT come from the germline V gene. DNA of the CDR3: TGTGCCAGCAGTGAGGGACGTTTTGGCTACACCTTC. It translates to CASSEGRFGYTF.

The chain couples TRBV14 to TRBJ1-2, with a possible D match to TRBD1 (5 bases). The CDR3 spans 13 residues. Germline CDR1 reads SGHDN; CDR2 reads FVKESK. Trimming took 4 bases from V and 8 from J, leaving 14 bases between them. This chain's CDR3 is CASSRQTVEGYTF. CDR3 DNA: TGTGCCAGCAGCCGACAGACAGTCGAAGGCTACACCTTC.

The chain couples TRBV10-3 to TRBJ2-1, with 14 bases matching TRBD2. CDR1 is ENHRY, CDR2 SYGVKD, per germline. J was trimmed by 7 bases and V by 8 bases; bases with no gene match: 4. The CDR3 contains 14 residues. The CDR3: CAISRTSGGNEQFF. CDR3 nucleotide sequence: TGTGCCATCTCAAGGACTAGCGGGGGGAATGAGCAGTTCTTC.

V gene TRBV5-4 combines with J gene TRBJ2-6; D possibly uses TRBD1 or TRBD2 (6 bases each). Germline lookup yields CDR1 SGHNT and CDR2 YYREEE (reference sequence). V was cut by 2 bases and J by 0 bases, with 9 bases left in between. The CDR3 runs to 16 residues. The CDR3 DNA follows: TGTGCCAGCAGCTTAGGGGGGAGCTCTGGGGCCAACGTCCTGACTTTC. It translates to CASSLGGSSGANVLTF. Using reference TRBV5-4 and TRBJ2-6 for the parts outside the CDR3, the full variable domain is ETGVTQSPTHLIKTRGQQVTLRCSSQSGHNTVSWYQQALGQGPQFIFQYYREEENGRGNFPPRFSGLQFPNYSSELNVNALELDDSALYLCASSLGGSSGANVLTFGAGSRLTVL.

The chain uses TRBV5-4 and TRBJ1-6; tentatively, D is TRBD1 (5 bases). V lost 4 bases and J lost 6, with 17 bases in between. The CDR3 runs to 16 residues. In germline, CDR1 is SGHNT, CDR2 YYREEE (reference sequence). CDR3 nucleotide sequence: TGTGCCAGCAGCCCCAGGACGGGGGGACCTAATTCACCCCTCCACTTT. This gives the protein CASSPRTGGPNSPLHF.

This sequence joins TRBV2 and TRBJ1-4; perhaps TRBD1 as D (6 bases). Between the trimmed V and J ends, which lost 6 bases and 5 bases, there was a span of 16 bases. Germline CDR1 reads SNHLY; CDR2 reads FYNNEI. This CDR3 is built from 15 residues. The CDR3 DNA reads TGTGCCAGCAGAGGGGGGGTCTTTTCGAATGAAAAACTGTTTTTT. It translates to CASRGGVFSNEKLFF. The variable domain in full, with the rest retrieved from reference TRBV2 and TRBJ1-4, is EPEVTQTPSHQVTQMGQEVILRCVPISNHLYFYWYRQILGQKVEFLVSFYNNEISEKSEIFDDQFSVERPDGSNFTLKIRSTKLEDSAMYFCASRGGVFSNEKLFFGSGTQLSVL.

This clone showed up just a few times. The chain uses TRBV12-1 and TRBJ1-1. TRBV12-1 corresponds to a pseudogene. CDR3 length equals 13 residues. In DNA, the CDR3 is TGTGCCAGCAGCCGCACCGGGGACACTGAAGCTTTCTTT. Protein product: CASSRTGDTEAFF.

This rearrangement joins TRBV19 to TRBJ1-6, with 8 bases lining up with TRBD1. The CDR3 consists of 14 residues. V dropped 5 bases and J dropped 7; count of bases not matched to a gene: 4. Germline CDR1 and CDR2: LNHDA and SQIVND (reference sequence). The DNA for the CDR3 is TGTGCCAGTAGTGGATGGGACAGGAATTCACCCCTCCACTTT. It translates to CASSGWDRNSPLHF.

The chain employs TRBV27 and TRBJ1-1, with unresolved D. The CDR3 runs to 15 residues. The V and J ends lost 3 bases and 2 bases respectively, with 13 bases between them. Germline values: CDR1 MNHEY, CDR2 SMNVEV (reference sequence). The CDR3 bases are TGTGCCAGCAGTTTTAAGCCGATGGATAACACTGAAGCTTTCTTT. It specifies CASSFKPMDNTEAFF.